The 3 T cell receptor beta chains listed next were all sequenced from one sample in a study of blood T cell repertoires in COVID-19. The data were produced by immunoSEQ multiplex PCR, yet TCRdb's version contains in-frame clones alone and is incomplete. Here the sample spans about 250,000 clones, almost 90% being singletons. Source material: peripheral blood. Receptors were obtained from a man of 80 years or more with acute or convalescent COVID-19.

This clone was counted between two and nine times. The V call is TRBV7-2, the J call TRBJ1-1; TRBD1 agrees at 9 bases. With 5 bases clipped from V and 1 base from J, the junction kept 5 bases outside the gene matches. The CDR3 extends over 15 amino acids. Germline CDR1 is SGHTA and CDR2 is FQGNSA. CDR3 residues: CASSQEGQGNTEAFF. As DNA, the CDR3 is TGTGCCAGCAGCCAAGAGGGACAGGGGAACACTGAAGCTTTCTTT. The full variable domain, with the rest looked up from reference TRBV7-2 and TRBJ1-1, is GAGVSQSPSNKVTEKGKDVELRCDPISGHTALYWYRQSLGQGLEFLIYFQGNSAPDKSGLPSDRFSAERTGGSVSTLTIQRTQQEDSAVYLCASSQEGQGNTEAFFGQGTRLTVV.

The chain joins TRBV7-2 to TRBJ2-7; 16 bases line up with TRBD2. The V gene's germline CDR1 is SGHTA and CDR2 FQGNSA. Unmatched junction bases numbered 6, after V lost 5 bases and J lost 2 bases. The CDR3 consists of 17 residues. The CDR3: CASSHPGTSGRAYEQYF. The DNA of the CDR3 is TGTGCCAGCAGCCACCCCGGGACTAGCGGGAGGGCCTACGAGCAGTACTTC.

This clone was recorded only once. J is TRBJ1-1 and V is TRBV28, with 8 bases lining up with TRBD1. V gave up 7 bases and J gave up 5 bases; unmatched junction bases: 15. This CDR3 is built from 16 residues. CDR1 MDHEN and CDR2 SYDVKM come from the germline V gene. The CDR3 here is CASTLDQGARSTEAFF. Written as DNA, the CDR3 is TGTGCCAGCACCCTGGATCAGGGGGCCAGGAGTACTGAAGCTTTCTTT.